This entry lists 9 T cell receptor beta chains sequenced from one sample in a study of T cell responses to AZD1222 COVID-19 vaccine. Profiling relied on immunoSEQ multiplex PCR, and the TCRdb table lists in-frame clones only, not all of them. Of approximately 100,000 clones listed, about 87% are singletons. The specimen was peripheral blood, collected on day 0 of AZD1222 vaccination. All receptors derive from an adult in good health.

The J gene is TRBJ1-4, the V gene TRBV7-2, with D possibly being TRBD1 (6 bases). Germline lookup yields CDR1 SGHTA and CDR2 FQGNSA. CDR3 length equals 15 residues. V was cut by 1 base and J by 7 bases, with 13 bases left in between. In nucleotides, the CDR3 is TGTGCCAGCAGCTTAGGACAGGCCGGGGCTGAAAAACTGTTTTTT. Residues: CASSLGQAGAEKLFF. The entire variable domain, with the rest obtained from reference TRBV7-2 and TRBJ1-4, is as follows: GAGVSQSPSNKVTEKGKDVELRCDPISGHTALYWYRQSLGQGLEFLIYFQGNSAPDKSGLPSDRFSAERTGGSVSTLTIQRTQQEDSAVYLCASSLGQAGAEKLFFGSGTQLSVL.

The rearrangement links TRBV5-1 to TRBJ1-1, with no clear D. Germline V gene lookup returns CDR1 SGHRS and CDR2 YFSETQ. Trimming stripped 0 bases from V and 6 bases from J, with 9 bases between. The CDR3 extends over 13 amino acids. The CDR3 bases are TGCGCCAGCAGCTTGGACCCGGAGGCTGAAGCTTTCTTT. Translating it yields CASSLDPEAEAFF.

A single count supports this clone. The CDR3 is CASSRGGAGPSQYF. CDR3 nucleotides: TGTGCCAGCAGCCGCGGGGGGGCCGGCCCTTCGCAGTATTTT. The chain has TRBV6-5 and TRBJ2-3, with TRBD2 identical over 9 bases. In germline, CDR1 is MNHEY, CDR2 SVGAGI. V was pared by 6 bases and J by 10 bases, with 11 bases of the junction left unmatched. The CDR3 covers 14 residues.

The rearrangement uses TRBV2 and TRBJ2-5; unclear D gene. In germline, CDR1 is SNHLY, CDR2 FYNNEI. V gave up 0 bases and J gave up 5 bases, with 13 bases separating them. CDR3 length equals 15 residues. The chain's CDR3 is CASSEALVLSETQYF. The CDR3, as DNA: TGTGCCAGCAGTGAAGCGCTTGTCCTCTCGGAGACCCAGTACTTC. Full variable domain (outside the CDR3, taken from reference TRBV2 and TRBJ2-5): EPEVTQTPSHQVTQMGQEVILRCVPISNHLYFYWYRQILGQKVEFLVSFYNNEISEKSEIFDDQFSVERPDGSNFTLKIRSTKLEDSAMYFCASSEALVLSETQYFGPGTRLLVL.

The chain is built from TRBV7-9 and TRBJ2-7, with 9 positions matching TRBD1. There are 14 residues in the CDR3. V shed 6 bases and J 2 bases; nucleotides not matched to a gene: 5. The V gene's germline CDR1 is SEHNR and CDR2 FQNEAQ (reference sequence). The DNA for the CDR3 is TGTGCCAGCAGGTCCGGGACAGGGACCTACGAGCAGTACTTC. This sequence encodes CASRSGTGTYEQYF.

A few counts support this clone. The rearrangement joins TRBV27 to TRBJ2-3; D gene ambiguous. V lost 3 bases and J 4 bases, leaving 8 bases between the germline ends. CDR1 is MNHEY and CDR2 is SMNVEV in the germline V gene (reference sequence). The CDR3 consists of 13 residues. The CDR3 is CASSFRISDTQYF. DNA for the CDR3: TGTGCCAGCAGTTTTCGGATCTCAGATACGCAGTATTTT.

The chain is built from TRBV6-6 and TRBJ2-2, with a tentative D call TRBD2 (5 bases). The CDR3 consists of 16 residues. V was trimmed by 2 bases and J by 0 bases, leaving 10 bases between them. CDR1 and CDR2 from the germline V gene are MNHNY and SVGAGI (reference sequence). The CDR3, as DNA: TGTGCCAGCAGTTACACACGGACTTCGAACACCGGGGAGCTGTTTTTT. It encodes CASSYTRTSNTGELFF.

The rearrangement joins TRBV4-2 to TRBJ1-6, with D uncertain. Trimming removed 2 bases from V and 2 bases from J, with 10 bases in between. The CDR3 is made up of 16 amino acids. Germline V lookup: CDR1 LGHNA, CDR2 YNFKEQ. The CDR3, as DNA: TGTGCCAGCAGCCAACCGGGAAGGGCCTATAATTCACCCCTCCACTTT. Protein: CASSQPGRAYNSPLHF.

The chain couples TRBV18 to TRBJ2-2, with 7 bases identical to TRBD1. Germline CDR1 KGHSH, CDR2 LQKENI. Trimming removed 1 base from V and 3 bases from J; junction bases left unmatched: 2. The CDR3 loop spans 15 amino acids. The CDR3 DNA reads TGTGCCAGCTCACCACTTGACAGGGACACCGGGGAGCTGTTTTTT. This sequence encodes CASSPLDRDTGELFF.